This T cell receptor beta chain was captured by sequencing in a study of T cell responses to AZD1222 COVID-19 vaccine. Findings and caveats of the study: Unmutated regions of variants are reportedly targeted by nearly half of spike-specific TCRs.

Trimming removed 4 bases from V and 2 bases from J; junction bases left unmatched: 3. Germline assignment: CDR1 LNHDA and CDR2 SQIVND (reference sequence). The CDR3 spans 15 residues. This clone is a singleton in its sample. Its antigen is not identified. Repertoires were generated with immunoSEQ multiplex PCR, while TCRdb's copy carries only in-frame clones and drops some. The sample has about 50,000 clones, 70% to 80% seen once. The V and J genes are TRBV19 and TRBJ1-3; TRBD1 matches at 9 bases. The specimen was peripheral blood, collected on day 0 of AZD1222 vaccination. The clonotype originates from an adult in good health. In nucleotides, the CDR3 is TGTGCCAGTAGTACACAGGGGGCGCCTGGAAACACCATATATTTT. It yields the protein CASSTQGAPGNTIYF.